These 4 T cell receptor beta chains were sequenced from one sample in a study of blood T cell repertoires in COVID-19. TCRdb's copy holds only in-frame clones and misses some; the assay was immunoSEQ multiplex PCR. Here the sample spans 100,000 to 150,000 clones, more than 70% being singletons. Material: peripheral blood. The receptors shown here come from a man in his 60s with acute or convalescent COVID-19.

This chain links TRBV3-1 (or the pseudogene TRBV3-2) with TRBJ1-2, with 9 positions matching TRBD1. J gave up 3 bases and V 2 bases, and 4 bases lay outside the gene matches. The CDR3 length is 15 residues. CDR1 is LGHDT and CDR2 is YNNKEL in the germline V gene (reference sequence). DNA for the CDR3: TGTGCCAGCAGCCAAATACAGGGGGCGGACTATGGCTACACCTTC. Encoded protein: CASSQIQGADYGYTF.

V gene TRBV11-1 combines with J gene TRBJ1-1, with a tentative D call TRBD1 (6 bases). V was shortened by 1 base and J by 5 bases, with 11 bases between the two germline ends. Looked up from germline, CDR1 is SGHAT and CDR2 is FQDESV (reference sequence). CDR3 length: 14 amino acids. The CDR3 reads CASSLDRVRTEAFF. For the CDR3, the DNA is TGTGCCAGCAGCTTAGACAGGGTGAGAACTGAAGCTTTCTTT.

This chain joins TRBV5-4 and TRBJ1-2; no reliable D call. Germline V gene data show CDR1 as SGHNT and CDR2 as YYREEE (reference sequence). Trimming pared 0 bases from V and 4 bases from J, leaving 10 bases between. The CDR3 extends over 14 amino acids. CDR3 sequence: CASSLERSSYGYTF. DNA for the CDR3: TGTGCCAGCAGCTTGGAGCGTTCCAGCTATGGCTACACCTTC.

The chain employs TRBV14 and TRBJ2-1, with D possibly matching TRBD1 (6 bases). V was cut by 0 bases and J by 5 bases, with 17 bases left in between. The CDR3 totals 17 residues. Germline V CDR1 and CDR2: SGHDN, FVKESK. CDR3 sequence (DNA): TGTGCCAGCAGCCAAGATGTTGGGGGCGCTTCCCACAATGAGCAGTTCTTC. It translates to CASSQDVGGASHNEQFF.